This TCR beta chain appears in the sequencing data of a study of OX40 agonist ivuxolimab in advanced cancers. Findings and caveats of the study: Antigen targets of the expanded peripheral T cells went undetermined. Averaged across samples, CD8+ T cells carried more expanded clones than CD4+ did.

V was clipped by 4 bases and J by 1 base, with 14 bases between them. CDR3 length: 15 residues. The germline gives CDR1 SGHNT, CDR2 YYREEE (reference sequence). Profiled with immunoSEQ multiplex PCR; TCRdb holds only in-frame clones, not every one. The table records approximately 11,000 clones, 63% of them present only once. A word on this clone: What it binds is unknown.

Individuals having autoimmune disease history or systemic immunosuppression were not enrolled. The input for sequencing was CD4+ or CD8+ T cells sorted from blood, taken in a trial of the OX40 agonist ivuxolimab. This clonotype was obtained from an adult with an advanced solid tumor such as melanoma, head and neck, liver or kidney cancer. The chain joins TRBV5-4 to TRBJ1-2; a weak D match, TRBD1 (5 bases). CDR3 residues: CASSTGPFFNYGYTF. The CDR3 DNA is TGTGCCAGCAGCACGGGACCCTTCTTTAACTATGGCTACACCTTC. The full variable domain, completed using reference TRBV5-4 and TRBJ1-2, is ETGVTQSPTHLIKTRGQQVTLRCSSQSGHNTVSWYQQALGQGPQFIFQYYREEENGRGNFPPRFSGLQFPNYSSELNVNALELDDSALYLCASSTGPFFNYGYTFGSGTRLTVV.